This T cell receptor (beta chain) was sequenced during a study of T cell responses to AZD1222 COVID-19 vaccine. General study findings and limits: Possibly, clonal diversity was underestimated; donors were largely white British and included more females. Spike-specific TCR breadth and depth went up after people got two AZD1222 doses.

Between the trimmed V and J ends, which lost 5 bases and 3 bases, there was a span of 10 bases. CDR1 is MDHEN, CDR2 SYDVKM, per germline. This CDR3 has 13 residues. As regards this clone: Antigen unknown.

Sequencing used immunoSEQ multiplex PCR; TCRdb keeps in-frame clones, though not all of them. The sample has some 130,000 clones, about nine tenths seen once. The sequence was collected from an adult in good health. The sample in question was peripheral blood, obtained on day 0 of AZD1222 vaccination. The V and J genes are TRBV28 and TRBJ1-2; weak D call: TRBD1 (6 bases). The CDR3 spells CASSGTRHYGYTF. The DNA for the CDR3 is TGTGCCAGCAGTGGGACACGGCACTATGGCTACACCTTC.